A selection of T cell receptor beta chains follows, all from one sample in a study of T cell responses to AZD1222 COVID-19 vaccine. Measured with immunoSEQ multiplex PCR; TCRdb has only the in-frame clones, and not every one. This table has about 90,000 clones, 88% appearing once. Sequenced material: peripheral blood, taken on day 0 of AZD1222 vaccination. These TCRs come from an adult in good health. Both conserved end residues are part of each CDR3. The D gene is left open where the match is weak. Clone sizes are given selectively: once, few, many, or a class where the clone is expanded.

size,V,D,length,J,CDR3,DNA
.,TRBV29-1,.,13,TRBJ1-1,CSVESGSETEAFF,TGCAGCGTTGAATCCGGATCGGAGACTGAAGCTTTCTTT
.,TRBV11-1,.,14,TRBJ2-6,CASGPYSGANVLTF,TGTGCCAGCGGCCCCTACTCTGGGGCCAACGTCCTGACTTTC
.,TRBV19,TRBD2,18,TRBJ2-7,CASSKQGTSGRITYEQYF,TGTGCCAGTAGTAAACAAGGGACTAGCGGGAGGATAACCTACGAGCAGTACTTC
.,TRBV7-2,.,16,TRBJ2-1,CASSLYSGPSYNEQFF,TGTGCCAGCAGCTTATATTCCGGTCCCTCCTACAATGAGCAGTTCTTC
.,TRBV7-8,TRBD2,18,TRBJ2-1,CASSYPRRLAGSRSEQFF,TGTGCCAGCAGCTACCCCCGGCGACTAGCCGGGAGTAGGTCCGAGCAGTTCTTC
.,TRBV4-2,TRBD2,16,TRBJ2-1,CASSLKGSPSGNEQFF,TGTGCCAGCAGTTTGAAGGGTAGTCCTAGCGGGAATGAGCAGTTCTTC
once,TRBV19,.,17,TRBJ2-1,CASSILRPGLNYNEQFF,TGTGCCAGTAGTATTCTCAGACCAGGCCTTAATTACAATGAGCAGTTCTTC
.,TRBV28,.,12,TRBJ2-7,CASSQGGPGQYF,TGTGCCAGCAGTCAAGGCGGGCCAGGGCAGTACTTC
.,TRBV5-8,.,12,TRBJ1-4,CASSLSVPRVFF,TGTGCCAGCAGCTTGTCTGTACCCAGGGTCTTTTTT
.,TRBV14,.,16,TRBJ1-1,CASSQVAPVLNTEAFF,TGTGCCAGCAGCCAAGTTGCCCCAGTTCTGAACACTGAAGCTTTCTTT
.,TRBV2,TRBD1,15,TRBJ1-2,CASSASRGKNYGYTF,TGTGCCAGCAGTGCAAGCAGGGGGAAAAACTATGGCTACACCTTC
.,TRBV4-3,TRBD1,18,TRBJ1-2,CASSQTLLAPGTAVGYTF,TGCGCCAGCAGCCAAACATTACTAGCCCCCGGGACAGCTGTTGGCTACACCTTC
.,TRBV18,TRBD2,15,TRBJ2-1,CASSPRTSGSNEQFF,TGTGCCAGCTCACCTCGGACTAGCGGTTCCAATGAGCAGTTCTTC
.,TRBV5-8,.,13,TRBJ1-6,CASSPRGNSPLHF,TGTGCCAGCAGCCCGAGGGGAAATTCACCCCTCCACTTT
.,TRBV28,TRBD2,15,TRBJ2-3,CASSPSGHGTDTQYF,TGTGCCAGCAGTCCTAGCGGCCATGGCACAGATACGCAGTATTTT
.,TRBV19,.,15,TRBJ2-5,CASSTGGVLRETQYF,TGTGCCAGTAGTACTGGAGGCGTCCTCCGGGAGACCCAGTACTTC
.,TRBV9,.,14,TRBJ1-2,CASSALGGLYGYTF,TGTGCCAGCAGCGCTTTAGGAGGGCTCTATGGCTACACCTTC
.,TRBV28,.,15,TRBJ1-5,CASRVGGLGNQPQHF,TGTGCCAGCAGGGTCGGGGGTTTGGGGAATCAGCCCCAGCATTTT
.,TRBV5-1,TRBD1,17,TRBJ2-7,CASSLPPGGSYKDEQYF,TGCGCCAGCAGCCTTCCGCCAGGGGGCTCCTACAAAGACGAGCAGTACTTC
once,TRBV7-2,.,14,TRBJ1-1,CASSPGETNTEAFF,TGTGCCAGCAGCCCGGGGGAGACGAACACTGAAGCTTTCTTT
.,TRBV9,TRBD2,17,TRBJ2-5,CASSLRAGLAGVETQYF,TGTGCCAGCAGCCTCCGAGCGGGACTAGCGGGAGTGGAGACCCAGTACTTC
once,TRBV27,.,15,TRBJ2-5,CASSLWAGPQETQYF,TGTGCCAGCAGTTTATGGGCGGGGCCCCAAGAGACCCAGTACTTC
.,TRBV21-1,.,17,TRBJ2-7,CASSIYDSGRAFYEQYF,TGTGCCAGCAGCATATACGACAGCGGGAGGGCCTTCTACGAGCAGTACTTC
.,TRBV12-3/TRBV12-4,.,13,TRBJ2-6,CASSSSGANVLTF,TGTGCCAGCAGTTCCTCTGGGGCCAACGTCCTGACTTTC
.,TRBV5-1,.,18,TRBJ2-1,CASSHYPVGLAKYNEQFF,TGCGCCAGCAGCCACTACCCCGTGGGGCTAGCGAAATACAATGAGCAGTTCTTC